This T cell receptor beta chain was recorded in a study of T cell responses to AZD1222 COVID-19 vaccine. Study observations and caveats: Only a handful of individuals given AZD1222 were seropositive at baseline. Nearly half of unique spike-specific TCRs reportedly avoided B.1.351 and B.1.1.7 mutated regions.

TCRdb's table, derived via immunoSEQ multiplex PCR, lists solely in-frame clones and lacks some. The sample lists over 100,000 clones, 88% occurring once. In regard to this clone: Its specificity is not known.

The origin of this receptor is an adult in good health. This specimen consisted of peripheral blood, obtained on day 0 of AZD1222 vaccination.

Here the CDR3 reads CSVADRFGMDIYF. In nucleotides, the CDR3 is TGCAGCGTTGCGGACAGATTTGGAATGGACATATATTTT. The chain carries TRBV29-1 and TRBJ1-3; D possibly corresponds to TRBD1 (6 bases). The V end lost 4 bases, the J end lost 12 bases, and 19 bases lay between the germline ends. Germline V lookup: CDR1 SQVTM, CDR2 ANQGSEA. The CDR3 spans 13 residues.